Detailed here is one TCR beta chain. Its antigen is undetermined. The sample comes from a study of T cell repertoires in ileal Crohn's disease. The assay was immunoSEQ multiplex PCR, and TCRdb's table has in-frame clones only and misses some. The sample shows 8,900 or so clones, around 84% of them seen only once. Included were adult ileal or ileocolonic Crohn's patients indicated for ileocolonic resection. Germline V gene data show CDR1 as MNHEY and CDR2 as SMNVEV (reference sequence). Trimming took 4 bases from V and 3 from J; bases not matched to a gene: 5. This CDR3 contains 15 residues. Findings and caveats of the study: Clonal expansions were more frequent in active smokers than non-smokers at surgery.

The sample taken for sequencing was ileal tissue. The chain links TRBV27 to TRBJ2-1; 8 bases are shared with TRBD2. This sequence was found in an adult with Crohn's disease. The CDR3 coding sequence is TGTGCCAGCAGTTCCGGAAGCGGGGGCTACAATGAGCAGTTCTTC. This sequence encodes CASSSGSGGYNEQFF.